One and the same sample provided the 10 T cell receptor beta chains below, sequenced in a study of cytomegalovirus exposure and HLA in healthy donors. The PCR had 60 Vbeta and 13 Jbeta primers. The protocol was immunoSEQ multiplex PCR, while the TCRdb copy is restricted to in-frame clones and leaves out a portion. The repertoire holds around 120,000 clones, with 79% as singletons. The sequenced material came from PBMCs. Receptors originate from a man aged 18 to 30 in good health and CMV-seronegative.

The chain couples TRBV7-3 to TRBJ2-3; D unresolved. CDR3 size: 14 residues. Germline V gives CDR1 SGHTA, CDR2 FQGTGA. The V gene lost 5 bases and the J gene lost 2 bases, with 11 bases spanning the gap. In nucleotides, the CDR3 is TGTGCCAGCAGCCAAAGAGCGTACACAGATACGCAGTATTTT. Translated, it gives CASSQRAYTDTQYF.

The J gene is TRBJ1-5, the V gene TRBV9; D is unresolved. The germline V and J ends were trimmed by 0 bases and 3 bases, with 7 bases remaining between them. From germline, CDR1 is SGDLS and CDR2 YYNGEE. The CDR3 runs to 14 residues. CDR3 sequence: CASSVAGFNQPQHF. CDR3 in DNA: TGTGCCAGCAGCGTAGCTGGCTTCAATCAGCCCCAGCATTTT. The full variable domain, rest sourced from reference TRBV9 and TRBJ1-5, is DSGVTQTPKHLITATGQRVTLRCSPRSGDLSVYWYQQSLDQGLQFLIQYYNGEERAKGNILERFSAQQFPDLHSELNLSSLELGDSALYFCASSVAGFNQPQHFGDGTRLSIL.

The chain combines TRBV30 with TRBJ1-3; unclear D gene. Germline CDR1 and CDR2: GTSNPN and SVGIG (reference sequence). V lost 2 bases and J 1 base, leaving 6 bases between the germline ends. There are 13 residues in the CDR3. As DNA, the CDR3 is TGTGCCTGGAGTAGGAGTTCTGGAAACACCATATATTTT. It yields the protein CAWSRSSGNTIYF.

The chain links TRBV30 to TRBJ1-1, with a weak D call TRBD1 (5 bases). Germline values: CDR1 GTSNPN, CDR2 SVGIG (reference sequence). The CDR3 sequence is 13 residues long. Deletions cut 3 bases from V and 1 base from J, with 9 bases between. The CDR3 nucleotides are TGTGCCTGGAGAGGACACCAGAACACTGAAGCTTTCTTT. Amino acid sequence: CAWRGHQNTEAFF.

This rearrangement joins TRBV28 to TRBJ2-5, with 11 bases aligning to TRBD2. The CDR3 covers 19 residues. After removal of 2 bases from V and 2 bases from J, the junction contained 13 bases not matched to a gene. The V gene's germline CDR1 is MDHEN and CDR2 SYDVKM. For the CDR3, the DNA is TGTGCCAGCAGTTTAGAGATAGCGGGAGGGCCGAGTCAACAAGAGACCCAGTACTTC. This sequence encodes CASSLEIAGGPSQQETQYF.

The rearrangement joins TRBV29-1 to TRBJ2-3; 7 nucleotides line up with TRBD1. Germline V gene sequence: CDR1 SQVTM, CDR2 ANQGSEA. The CDR3 extends over 14 amino acids. The V segment lost 4 bases and the J segment 6 bases; nucleotides outside the gene matches: 10. The CDR3 region is CSVVVPSRGDTQYF. CDR3 DNA: TGCAGCGTTGTGGTCCCTAGCAGGGGGGATACGCAGTATTTT.

This sequence joins TRBV4-1 and TRBJ2-5, with D tentatively TRBD1 (6 bases). Trimming shortened V by 1 base and J by 4 bases, and 22 bases separated the two germline ends. The CDR3 sequence is 18 residues long. Per the germline V gene, CDR1 is MGHRA and CDR2 is YSYEKL. CDR3 residues: CASSQVDPGQLGSETQYF. The CDR3 nucleotides read TGCGCCAGCAGCCAAGTAGACCCTGGACAGCTAGGGTCAGAGACCCAGTACTTC.

This clone was observed a few times. The chain recombines TRBV7-9 with TRBJ1-1; TRBD1 aligns across 10 bases. Losses at the gene ends were 0 bases for V and 6 bases for J; bases not matched to a gene: 7. Germline CDR1 SEHNR, CDR2 FQNEAQ (reference sequence). The length of the CDR3 is 16 residues. This CDR3 reads CASSLAATGGGAEAFF. The CDR3 region has the DNA TGTGCCAGCAGCTTAGCGGCGACAGGGGGCGGCGCTGAAGCTTTCTTT.

This chain joins TRBV5-1 and TRBJ2-7; D is unclear. Per the germline V gene, CDR1 is SGHRS and CDR2 is YFSETQ. With 0 bases removed from V and 9 bases from J, the gap between germline ends came to 7 bases. The CDR3 runs 11 residues. CDR3 sequence (DNA): TGCGCCAGCAGCTTGGGGTGCGGGCAGTACTTC. Translation: CASSLGCGQYF. The full variable domain, with the rest looked up from reference TRBV5-1 and TRBJ2-7, is KAGVTQTPRYLIKTRGQQVTLSCSPISGHRSVSWYQQTPGQGLQFLFEYFSETQRNKGNFPGRFSGRQFSNSRSEMNVSTLELGDSALYLCASSLGCGQYFGPGTRLTVT.

In this sample, this clone is medium-sized (0.01 to 0.1%). The chain uses TRBV6-5 and TRBJ2-7; 9 bases are shared with TRBD1. With V trimmed by 5 bases and J by 4 bases, 6 bases remained unmatched. The V gene's germline CDR1 is MNHEY and CDR2 SVGAGI. This CDR3 comprises 14 residues. The CDR3 DNA reads TGTGCCAGCAGTCCCGACAGGGGGAGTTACGAGCAGTACTTC. It specifies CASSPDRGSYEQYF.